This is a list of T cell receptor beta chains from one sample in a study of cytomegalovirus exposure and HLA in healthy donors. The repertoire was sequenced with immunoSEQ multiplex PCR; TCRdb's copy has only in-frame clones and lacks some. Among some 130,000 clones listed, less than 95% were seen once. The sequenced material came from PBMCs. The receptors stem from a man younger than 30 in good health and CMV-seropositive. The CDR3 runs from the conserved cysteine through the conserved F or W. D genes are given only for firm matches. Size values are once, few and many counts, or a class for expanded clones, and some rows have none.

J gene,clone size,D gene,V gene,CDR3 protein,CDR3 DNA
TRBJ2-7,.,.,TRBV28,CASSALRAGAYEQYF,TGTGCCAGCAGTGCCTTAAGAGCGGGTGCCTACGAGCAGTACTTC
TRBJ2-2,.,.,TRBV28,CASPPLALNTGELFF,TGTGCCAGCCCCCCTTTAGCTCTGAACACCGGGGAGCTGTTTTTT
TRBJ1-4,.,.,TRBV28,CASSSRTEINEKLFF,TGTGCCAGCAGTTCCCGGACAGAGATTAATGAAAAACTGTTTTTT
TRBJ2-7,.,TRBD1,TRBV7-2,CASSIFGTANYEQYF,TGTGCCAGCAGCATCTTCGGGACAGCAAACTACGAGCAGTACTTC
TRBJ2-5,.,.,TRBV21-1,CASFGTSGTMEETQYF,TGTGCCAGCTTCGGGACTAGCGGGACTATGGAAGAGACCCAGTACTTC
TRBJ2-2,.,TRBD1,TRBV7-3,CASSLMPGGSTGELFF,TGTGCCAGCAGCTTAATGCCAGGGGGTAGCACCGGGGAGCTGTTTTTT
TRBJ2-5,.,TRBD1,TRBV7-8,CASSLTGGQETQYF,TGTGCCAGCAGCTTGACAGGGGGCCAAGAGACCCAGTACTTC
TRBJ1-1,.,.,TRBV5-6,CASSKEVNTEAFF,TGTGCCAGCAGCAAAGAGGTGAACACTGAAGCTTTCTTT
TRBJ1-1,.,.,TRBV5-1,CASSLMAGLMNTEAFF,TGCGCCAGCAGCTTGATGGCAGGGCTCATGAACACTGAAGCTTTCTTT
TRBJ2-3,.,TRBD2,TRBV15,CATSRGPGGNTDTQYF,TGTGCCACCAGCAGAGGCCCGGGAGGGAACACAGATACGCAGTATTTT
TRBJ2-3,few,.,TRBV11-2,CASSLTDTQYF,TGTGCCAGCAGCCTTACAGATACGCAGTATTTT
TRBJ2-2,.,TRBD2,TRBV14,CASSPRRELTGELFF,TGTGCCAGCAGCCCTCGGCGGGAGCTCACCGGGGAGCTGTTTTTT
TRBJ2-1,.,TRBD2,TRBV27,CASSLFGTSGREIGNEQFF,TGTGCCAGCAGTTTATTCGGGACTAGCGGGAGAGAAATTGGCAATGAGCAGTTCTTC
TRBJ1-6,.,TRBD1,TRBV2,CASSRDRNNSPLHF,TGTGCCAGCAGTCGGGACAGGAATAATTCACCCCTCCACTTT
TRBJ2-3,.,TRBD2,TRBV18,CASSPFAGDLSTDTQYF,TGTGCCAGCTCACCATTCGCGGGAGATCTTAGCACAGATACGCAGTATTTT
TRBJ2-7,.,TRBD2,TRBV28,CASSLSAGGSYEQYF,TGTGCCAGCAGTTTATCGGCGGGAGGGTCCTACGAGCAGTACTTC
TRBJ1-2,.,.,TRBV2,CASSELGGDGYTF,TGTGCCAGCAGTGAACTGGGTGGAGATGGCTACACCTTC
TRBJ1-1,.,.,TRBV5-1,CASSDRTDQEAFF,TGCGCCAGCAGCGATAGGACAGACCAAGAAGCTTTCTTT
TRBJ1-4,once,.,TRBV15,CATSRDFPGEKLFF,TGTGCCACCAGCAGAGATTTCCCCGGGGAAAAACTGTTTTTT
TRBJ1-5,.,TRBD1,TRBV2,CASRRQGQNQPQHF,TGTGCCAGCCGGAGACAGGGACAGAATCAGCCCCAGCATTTT
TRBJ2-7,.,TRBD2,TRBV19,CASSIAGGLAYEQYF,TGTGCCAGTAGTATCGCGGGCGGACTAGCCTACGAGCAGTACTTC
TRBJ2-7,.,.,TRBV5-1,CASSLDQGTYEQYF,TGCGCCAGCAGCCTGGACCAGGGTACCTACGAGCAGTACTTC
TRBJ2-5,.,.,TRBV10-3,CAISDQGLETQYF,TGTGCCATCAGTGACCAGGGATTGGAGACCCAGTACTTC
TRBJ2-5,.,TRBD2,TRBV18,CASSSLAAGVRETQYF,TGTGCCAGCTCATCACTAGCAGCGGGAGTGCGGGAGACCCAGTACTTC
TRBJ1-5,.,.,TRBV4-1,CASSQVQGQINQPQHF,TGCGCCAGCAGCCAAGTTCAGGGGCAGATAAATCAGCCCCAGCATTTT
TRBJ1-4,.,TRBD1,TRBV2,CASILRGLGPSREKLFF,TGTGCCAGCATCCTGAGGGGGCTTGGTCCCTCGAGGGAAAAACTGTTTTTT
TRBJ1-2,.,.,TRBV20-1,CSARLDYGYTF,TGCAGTGCTAGATTAGACTATGGCTACACCTTC
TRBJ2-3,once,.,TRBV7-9,CASSSRGTTDTQYF,TGTGCCAGCAGCTCCAGGGGTACCACAGATACGCAGTATTTT
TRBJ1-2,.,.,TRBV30,CALNSNYGYTF,TGTGCCCTTAATTCTAACTATGGCTACACCTTC
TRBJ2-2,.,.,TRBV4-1,CASSQDPVLGTGELFF,TGCGCCAGCAGCCAAGATCCCGTACTTGGCACCGGGGAGCTGTTTTTT
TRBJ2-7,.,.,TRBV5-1,CASRQIPYEQYF,TGCGCCAGCAGACAAATCCCCTACGAGCAGTACTTC
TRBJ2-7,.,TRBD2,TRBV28,CASLTSGASYEQYF,TGTGCCAGCCTGACTAGCGGAGCCTCCTACGAGCAGTACTTC
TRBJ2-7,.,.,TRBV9,CASSVAEAALTYEQYF,TGTGCCAGCAGCGTAGCTGAGGCAGCCCTTACCTACGAGCAGTACTTC
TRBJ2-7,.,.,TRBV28,CASRPTGLGRPYEQYF,TGTGCCAGCAGACCGACAGGTTTGGGCCGTCCCTACGAGCAGTACTTC
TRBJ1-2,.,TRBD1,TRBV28,CASSTSGQGGLDYGYTF,TGTGCCAGCAGTACCTCGGGACAGGGCGGTTTAGACTATGGCTACACCTTC
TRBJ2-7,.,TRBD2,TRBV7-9,CASSHGLARSYEQYF,TGTGCCAGCAGCCACGGACTAGCGCGCTCCTACGAGCAGTACTTC
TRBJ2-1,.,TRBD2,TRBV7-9,CASSLARGVDEQFF,TGTGCCAGCAGCTTAGCACGGGGGGTCGATGAGCAGTTCTTC
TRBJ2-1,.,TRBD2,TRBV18,CASSLTSGRYNEQFF,TGTGCCAGCTCACTGACTAGCGGGAGGTACAATGAGCAGTTCTTC
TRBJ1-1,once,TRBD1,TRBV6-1,CASGQGRVNTEAFF,TGTGCCAGCGGACAGGGGAGGGTGAACACTGAAGCTTTCTTT
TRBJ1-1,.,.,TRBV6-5,CASMRDTEAFF,TGTGCCAGCATGAGGGACACTGAAGCTTTCTTT
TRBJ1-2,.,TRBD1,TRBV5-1,CASSVGVTGANYGYTF,TGCGCCAGCAGCGTGGGGGTTACAGGGGCCAACTATGGCTACACCTTC
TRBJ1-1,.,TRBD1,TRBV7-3,CASSLTGMRVDTEAFF,TGTGCCAGCAGCTTGACAGGGATGAGGGTGGACACTGAAGCTTTCTTT
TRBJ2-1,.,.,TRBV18,CASSPVPAISGNEQFF,TGTGCCAGCTCACCCGTGCCAGCGATATCGGGGAATGAGCAGTTCTTC